Listed below are T cell receptor beta chains from one sample, sequenced in a study of cytomegalovirus exposure and HLA in healthy donors. The data were produced by immunoSEQ multiplex PCR, yet TCRdb's version contains in-frame clones alone and is incomplete. The table has about 120,000 clones, approximately 81% seen once; the top ten hold 3% to 4%. The specimen sequenced was PBMCs. These receptors were taken from a woman aged 25 to 39 in good health and CMV-seronegative. Each CDR3 is given without its conserved first and last residue. The order of the fields is V gene, D gene, J gene, CDR3 protein. The D gene is left open where the match is weak.

v_call: TRBV13
d_call: TRBD2
j_call: TRBJ2-3
cdr3_aa: ASSLGPGLAGGSTDTQY

v_call: TRBV18
d_call: TRBD1
j_call: TRBJ1-1
cdr3_aa: ASSRGQGSTEAF

v_call: TRBV2
d_call: TRBD1
j_call: TRBJ2-7
cdr3_aa: ASTQQGAIYEQY

v_call: TRBV10-3
d_call: TRBD2
j_call: TRBJ2-3
cdr3_aa: AISEPAGREGSTDTQY

v_call: TRBV7-6
d_call: TRBD2
j_call: TRBJ2-7
cdr3_aa: ASSLGGGTSGGEQY

v_call: TRBV27
d_call: TRBD2
j_call: TRBJ2-1
cdr3_aa: ASRSGRGGYNEQF

v_call: TRBV5-1
d_call: TRBD2
j_call: TRBJ2-5
cdr3_aa: ASSLALAGPGETQY

v_call: TRBV28
d_call: NA
j_call: TRBJ1-2
cdr3_aa: ASRLTPEGYT

v_call: TRBV27
d_call: TRBD2
j_call: TRBJ2-2
cdr3_aa: ASSFPASGTGELF

v_call: TRBV27
d_call: TRBD1
j_call: TRBJ2-7
cdr3_aa: ASSPRQGSYEQY

v_call: TRBV6-1
d_call: NA
j_call: TRBJ2-5
cdr3_aa: ASSDLGGETQY

v_call: TRBV7-8
d_call: TRBD1
j_call: TRBJ1-1
cdr3_aa: ASSLRGQKLNTEAF

v_call: TRBV19
d_call: TRBD2
j_call: TRBJ2-1
cdr3_aa: ASSSSMGLAGDEQF

v_call: TRBV19
d_call: TRBD2
j_call: TRBJ2-1
cdr3_aa: ASSMTSDNEQF

v_call: TRBV5-1
d_call: TRBD1
j_call: TRBJ1-3
cdr3_aa: ASSGGTGSGNTIY

v_call: TRBV28
d_call: NA
j_call: TRBJ1-5
cdr3_aa: ASRRGTSINQPQH

v_call: TRBV27
d_call: TRBD2
j_call: TRBJ2-7
cdr3_aa: ASSPLAGGTYEQY

v_call: TRBV4-1
d_call: NA
j_call: TRBJ2-1
cdr3_aa: ASSPSKESLAYNEQF

v_call: TRBV14
d_call: NA
j_call: TRBJ2-3
cdr3_aa: ASSQGAAGSIMQY

v_call: TRBV7-9
d_call: TRBD2
j_call: TRBJ2-1
cdr3_aa: ASSQPGLADVNEQF

v_call: TRBV25-1
d_call: TRBD1
j_call: TRBJ1-4
cdr3_aa: ASSDVGGAGEKLF

v_call: TRBV27
d_call: TRBD2
j_call: TRBJ2-3
cdr3_aa: ASSFTHRTSGTDLDTQY

v_call: TRBV15
d_call: TRBD1
j_call: TRBJ2-5
cdr3_aa: ATSSDGTGGETQY

v_call: TRBV10-3
d_call: NA
j_call: TRBJ2-3
cdr3_aa: ASLGTQTDTQY

v_call: TRBV28
d_call: TRBD2
j_call: TRBJ2-5
cdr3_aa: ASSLPPPFGGEQY

v_call: TRBV18
d_call: NA
j_call: TRBJ2-7
cdr3_aa: ASSPGQSYEQY

v_call: TRBV27
d_call: TRBD1
j_call: TRBJ1-5
cdr3_aa: ASSLDRGSAQPQH

v_call: TRBV14
d_call: NA
j_call: TRBJ2-1
cdr3_aa: ASSLRGLYNEQF

v_call: TRBV28
d_call: NA
j_call: TRBJ1-5
cdr3_aa: ASSSGGAGQPQH

v_call: TRBV5-6
d_call: TRBD2
j_call: TRBJ2-1
cdr3_aa: SSGRSYNEQF

v_call: TRBV4-2
d_call: TRBD2
j_call: TRBJ2-3
cdr3_aa: ASSQDPAGGSTDTQY

v_call: TRBV5-1
d_call: NA
j_call: TRBJ2-3
cdr3_aa: ASSLPTLYTQY

v_call: TRBV6-4
d_call: TRBD1
j_call: TRBJ1-5
cdr3_aa: ASSATGQGNQPQH